This TCR beta chain was profiled in a study of CD8 T cells in ankylosing spondylitis. Study-level results: Disease-linked clones reportedly concentrated significantly in matched ankylosing spondylitis synovial fluid. A TCR beta motif of under ten highly homologous variants appeared characteristic of ankylosing spondylitis blood. Clones linked to the disease showed a CD8+ phenotype. They occurred at relatively low frequencies in peripheral blood. Some motif variants were previously reported in reactive arthritis synovial fluid and blood.

With regard to this clonotype: The antigen is unknown. At one end the junction does not follow the germline gene, possibly because of a read error.

CDR1 is MGHRA, CDR2 YSYEKL, per germline. The CDR3 consists of 16 residues. As the method for making TCR beta libraries, quantitative 5'-RACE with molecular barcodes was used. TCRdb independently ran MiXCR on the 5' RACE reads; one entry per CDR3 protein. Among 200,000 to 250,000 distinct CDR3 sequences listed, 18% were seen once. The V and J genes are TRBV4-1 and TRBJ2-5, with TRBD1 as a possible D gene (5 bases). The sample consisted of blood, either unsorted or a sorted T cell fraction (not recorded which). The sequence was collected from a male donor with ankylosing spondylitis. CDR3 coding DNA: TGCGCCAGCAGCCAAGATGCGGCAGGGCGGCAAGAGACCCAGTATTTC. It encodes CASSQDAAGRQETQYF.